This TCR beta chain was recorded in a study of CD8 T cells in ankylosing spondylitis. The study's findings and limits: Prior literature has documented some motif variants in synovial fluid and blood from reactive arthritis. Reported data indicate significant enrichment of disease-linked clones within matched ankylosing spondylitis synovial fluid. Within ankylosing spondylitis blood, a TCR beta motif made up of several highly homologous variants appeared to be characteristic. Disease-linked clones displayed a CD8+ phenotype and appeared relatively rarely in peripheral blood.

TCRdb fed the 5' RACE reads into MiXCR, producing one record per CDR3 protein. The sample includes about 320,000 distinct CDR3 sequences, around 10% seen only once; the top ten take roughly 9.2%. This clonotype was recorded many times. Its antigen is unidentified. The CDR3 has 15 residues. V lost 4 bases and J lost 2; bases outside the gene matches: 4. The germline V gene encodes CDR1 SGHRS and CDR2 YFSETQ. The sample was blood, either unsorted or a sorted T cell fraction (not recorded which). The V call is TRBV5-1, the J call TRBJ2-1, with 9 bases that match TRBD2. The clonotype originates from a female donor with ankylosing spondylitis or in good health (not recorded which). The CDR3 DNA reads TGCGCCAGCAGCCCGGGACTAGCAGCCTACAATGAGCAGTTCTTC. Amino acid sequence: CASSPGLAAYNEQFF.